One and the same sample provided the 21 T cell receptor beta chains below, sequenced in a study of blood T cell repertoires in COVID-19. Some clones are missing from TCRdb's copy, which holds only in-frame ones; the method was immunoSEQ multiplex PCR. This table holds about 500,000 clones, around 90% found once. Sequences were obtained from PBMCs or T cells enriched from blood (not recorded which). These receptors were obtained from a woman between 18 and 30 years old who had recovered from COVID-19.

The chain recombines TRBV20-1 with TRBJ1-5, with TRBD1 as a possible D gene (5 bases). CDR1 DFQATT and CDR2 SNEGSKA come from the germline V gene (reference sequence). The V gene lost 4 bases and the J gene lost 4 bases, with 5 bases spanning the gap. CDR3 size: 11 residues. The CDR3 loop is CSATGNQPQHF. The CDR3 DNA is TGCAGTGCTACAGGGAATCAGCCCCAGCATTTT.

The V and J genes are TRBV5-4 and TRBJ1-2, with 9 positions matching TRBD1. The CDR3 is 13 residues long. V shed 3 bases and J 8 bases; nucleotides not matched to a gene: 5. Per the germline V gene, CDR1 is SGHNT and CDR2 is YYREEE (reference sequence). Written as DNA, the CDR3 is TGTGCCAGCAGCTCTTTGACAGGGGGAGGCTACACCTTC. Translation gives CASSSLTGGGYTF.

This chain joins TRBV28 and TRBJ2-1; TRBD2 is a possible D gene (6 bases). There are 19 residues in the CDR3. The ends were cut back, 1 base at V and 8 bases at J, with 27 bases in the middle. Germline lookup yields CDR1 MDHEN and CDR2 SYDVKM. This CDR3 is CASSLLDYLAGLKGHEQFF. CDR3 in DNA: TGTGCCAGCAGTTTATTAGACTATCTTGCGGGGCTTAAAGGCCATGAGCAGTTCTTC.

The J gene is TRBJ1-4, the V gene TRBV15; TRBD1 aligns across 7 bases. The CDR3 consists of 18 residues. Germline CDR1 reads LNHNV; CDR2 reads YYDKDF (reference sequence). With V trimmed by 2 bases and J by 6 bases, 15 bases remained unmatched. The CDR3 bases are TGTGCCACCAGCAGAACGGGGACAGCGGGTCCTCCCTATGAAAAACTGTTTTTT. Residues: CATSRTGTAGPPYEKLFF.

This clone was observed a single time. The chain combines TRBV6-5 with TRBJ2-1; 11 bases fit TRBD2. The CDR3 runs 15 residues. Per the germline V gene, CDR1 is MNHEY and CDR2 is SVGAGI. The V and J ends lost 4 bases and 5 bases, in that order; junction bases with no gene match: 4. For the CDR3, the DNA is TGTGCCAGCAGTTTTGGACTAGCGGGCAACAATGAGCAGTTCTTC. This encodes CASSFGLAGNNEQFF.

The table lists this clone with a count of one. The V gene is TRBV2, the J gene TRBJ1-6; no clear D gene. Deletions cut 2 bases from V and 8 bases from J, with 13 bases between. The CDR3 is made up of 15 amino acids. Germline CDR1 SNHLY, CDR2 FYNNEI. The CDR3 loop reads CASSESTYGDSPLHF. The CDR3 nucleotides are TGTGCCAGCAGTGAATCCACTTACGGGGATTCACCCCTCCACTTT.

This CDR3 is CASSVRPSIEAAGELFF. The CDR3 nucleotides are TGTGCCAGCAGCGTCCGCCCCTCGATCGAGGCCGCCGGGGAGCTGTTTTTT. The chain joins TRBV9 to TRBJ2-2; D not resolved. Per the germline V gene, CDR1 is SGDLS and CDR2 is YYNGEE. The CDR3 contains 17 residues. V gave up 2 bases and J gave up 6 bases, with 20 bases separating them. The full variable domain, its missing parts supplied by reference TRBV9 and TRBJ2-2, is DSGVTQTPKHLITATGQRVTLRCSPRSGDLSVYWYQQSLDQGLQFLIQYYNGEERAKGNILERFSAQQFPDLHSELNLSSLELGDSALYFCASSVRPSIEAAGELFFGEGSRLTVL.

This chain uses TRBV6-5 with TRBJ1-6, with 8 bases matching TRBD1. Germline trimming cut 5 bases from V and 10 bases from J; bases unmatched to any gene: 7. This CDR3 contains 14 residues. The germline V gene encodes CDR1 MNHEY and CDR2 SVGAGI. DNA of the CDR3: TGTGCCAGCAGTCTGGACAGGGAAGGATCACCCCTCCACTTT. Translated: CASSLDREGSPLHF.

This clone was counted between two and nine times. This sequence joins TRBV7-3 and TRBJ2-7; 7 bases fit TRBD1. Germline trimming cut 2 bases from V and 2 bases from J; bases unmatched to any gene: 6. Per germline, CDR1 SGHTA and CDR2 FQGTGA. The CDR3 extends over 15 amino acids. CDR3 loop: CASSLEQGSTYEQYF. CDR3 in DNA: TGTGCCAGCAGCTTAGAACAGGGGTCGACCTACGAGCAGTACTTC.

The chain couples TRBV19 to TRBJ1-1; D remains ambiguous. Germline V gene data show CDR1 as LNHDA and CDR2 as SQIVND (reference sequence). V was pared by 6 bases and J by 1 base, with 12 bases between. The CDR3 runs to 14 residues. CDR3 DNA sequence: TGTGCCAGTAGCCCCATCCAGGAGAACACTGAAGCTTTCTTT. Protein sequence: CASSPIQENTEAFF.

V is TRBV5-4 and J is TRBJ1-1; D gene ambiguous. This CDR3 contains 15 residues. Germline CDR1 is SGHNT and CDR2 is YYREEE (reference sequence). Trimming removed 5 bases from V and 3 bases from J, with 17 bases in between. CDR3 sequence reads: CASRRIFIRDTEAFF. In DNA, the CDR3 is TGTGCCAGCAGACGTATTTTTATACGAGACACTGAAGCTTTCTTT.

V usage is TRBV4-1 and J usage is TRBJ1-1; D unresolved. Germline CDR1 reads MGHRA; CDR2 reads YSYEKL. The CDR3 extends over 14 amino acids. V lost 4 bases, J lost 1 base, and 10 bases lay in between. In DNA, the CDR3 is TGCGCCAGCAGCCTCATGATCGGGAACACTGAAGCTTTCTTT. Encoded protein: CASSLMIGNTEAFF.

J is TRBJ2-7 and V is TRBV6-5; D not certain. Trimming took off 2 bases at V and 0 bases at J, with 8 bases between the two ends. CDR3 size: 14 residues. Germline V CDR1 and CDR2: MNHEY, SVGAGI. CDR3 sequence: CASSYILGSYEQYF. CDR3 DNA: TGTGCCAGCAGTTACATCCTAGGCTCCTACGAGCAGTACTTC.

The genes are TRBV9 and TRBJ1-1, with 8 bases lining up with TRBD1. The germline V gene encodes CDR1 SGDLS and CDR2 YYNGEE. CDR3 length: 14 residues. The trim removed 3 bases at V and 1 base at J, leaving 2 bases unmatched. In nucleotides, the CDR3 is TGTGCCAGCAGCGCAGGACAGGGGAACACTGAAGCTTTCTTT. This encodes CASSAGQGNTEAFF.

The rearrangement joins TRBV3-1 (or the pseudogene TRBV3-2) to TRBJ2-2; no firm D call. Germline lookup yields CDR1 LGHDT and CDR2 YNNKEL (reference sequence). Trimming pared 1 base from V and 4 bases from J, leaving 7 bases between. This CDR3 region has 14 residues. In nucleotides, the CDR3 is TGTGCCAGCAGCCAAGGACTTCTCACCGGGGAGCTGTTTTTT. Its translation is CASSQGLLTGELFF.

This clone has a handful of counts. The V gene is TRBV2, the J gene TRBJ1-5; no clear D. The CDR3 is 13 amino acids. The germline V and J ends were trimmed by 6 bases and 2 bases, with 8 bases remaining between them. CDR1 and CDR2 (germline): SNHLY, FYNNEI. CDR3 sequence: CASSKGGNQPQHF. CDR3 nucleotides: TGTGCCAGCAGCAAGGGAGGCAATCAGCCCCAGCATTTT.

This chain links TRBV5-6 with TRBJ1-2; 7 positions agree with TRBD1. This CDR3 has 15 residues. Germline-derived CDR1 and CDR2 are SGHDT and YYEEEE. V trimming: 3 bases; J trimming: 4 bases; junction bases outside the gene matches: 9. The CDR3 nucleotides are TGTGCCAGCAGCTCCCTAACAGGGGAAGGCTATGGCTACACCTTC. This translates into CASSSLTGEGYGYTF.

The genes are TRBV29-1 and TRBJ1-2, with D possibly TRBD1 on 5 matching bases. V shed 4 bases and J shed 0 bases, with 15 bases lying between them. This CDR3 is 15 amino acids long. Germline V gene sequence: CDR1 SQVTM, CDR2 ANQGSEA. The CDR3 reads CSVGSSSTANYGYTF. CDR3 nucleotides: TGCAGCGTTGGATCTTCGTCGACAGCTAACTATGGCTACACCTTC.

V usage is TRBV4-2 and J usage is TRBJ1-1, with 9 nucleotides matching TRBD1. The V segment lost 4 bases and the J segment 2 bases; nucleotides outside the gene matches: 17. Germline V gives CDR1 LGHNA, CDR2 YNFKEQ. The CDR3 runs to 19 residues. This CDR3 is CASSRAQGAGAEGNTEAFF. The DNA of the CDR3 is TGTGCCAGCAGCCGCGCACAGGGGGCAGGGGCTGAGGGTAACACTGAAGCTTTCTTT.

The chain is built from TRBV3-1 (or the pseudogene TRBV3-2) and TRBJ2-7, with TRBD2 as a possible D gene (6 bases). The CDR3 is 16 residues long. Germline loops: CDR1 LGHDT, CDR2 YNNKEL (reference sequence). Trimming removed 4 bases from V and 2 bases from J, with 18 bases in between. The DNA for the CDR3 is TGTGCCAGCAGCCCGCGGTACGGGACTTCGACCTACGAGCAGTACTTC. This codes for CASSPRYGTSTYEQYF.

The CDR3 nucleotides are TGTGCCAGCTCACCACCGATCAGAGGGGGATATGGCTACACCTTC. This encodes CASSPPIRGGYGYTF. The V and J genes are TRBV18 and TRBJ1-2, with TRBD1 as a possible D gene (6 bases). The length of the CDR3 is 15 residues. The V gene lost 0 bases and the J gene lost 5 bases, with 13 bases spanning the gap. Germline CDR1 is KGHSH and CDR2 is LQKENI.